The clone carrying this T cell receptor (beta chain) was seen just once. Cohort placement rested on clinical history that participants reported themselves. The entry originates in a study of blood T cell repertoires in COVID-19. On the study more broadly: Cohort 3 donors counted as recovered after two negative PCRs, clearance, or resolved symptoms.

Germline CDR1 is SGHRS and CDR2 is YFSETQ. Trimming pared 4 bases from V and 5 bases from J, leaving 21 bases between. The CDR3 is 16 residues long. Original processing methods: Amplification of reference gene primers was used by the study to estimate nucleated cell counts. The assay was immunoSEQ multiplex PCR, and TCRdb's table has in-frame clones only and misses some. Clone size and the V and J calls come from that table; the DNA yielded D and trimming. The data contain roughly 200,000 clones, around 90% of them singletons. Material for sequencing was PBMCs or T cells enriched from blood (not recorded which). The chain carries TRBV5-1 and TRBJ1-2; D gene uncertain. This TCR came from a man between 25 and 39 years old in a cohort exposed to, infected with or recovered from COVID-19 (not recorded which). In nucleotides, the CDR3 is TGCGCCAGCAGCGAAGCGTGGGCCACGGGAAGATATGGCTACACCTTC. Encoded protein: CASSEAWATGRYGYTF.